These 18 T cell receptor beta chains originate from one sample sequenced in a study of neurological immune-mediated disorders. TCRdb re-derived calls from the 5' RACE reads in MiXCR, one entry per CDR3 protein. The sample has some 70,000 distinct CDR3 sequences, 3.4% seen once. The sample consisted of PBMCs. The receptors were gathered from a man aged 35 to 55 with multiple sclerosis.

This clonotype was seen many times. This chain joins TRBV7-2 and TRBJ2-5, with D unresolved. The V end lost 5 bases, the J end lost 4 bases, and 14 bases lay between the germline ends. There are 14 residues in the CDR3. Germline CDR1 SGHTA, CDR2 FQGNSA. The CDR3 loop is CASSPRADRETQYF. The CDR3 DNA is TGTGCCAGCAGCCCCCGGGCCGACCGAGAGACCCAGTACTTC.

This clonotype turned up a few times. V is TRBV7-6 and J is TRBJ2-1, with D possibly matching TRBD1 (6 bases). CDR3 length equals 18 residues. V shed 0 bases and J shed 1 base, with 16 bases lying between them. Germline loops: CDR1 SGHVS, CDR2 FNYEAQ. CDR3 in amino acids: CASSLAGQGYMSYNEQFF. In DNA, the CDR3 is TGTGCCAGCAGCTTAGCTGGTCAGGGGTACATGTCCTACAATGAGCAGTTCTTC.

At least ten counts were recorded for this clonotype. This chain's CDR3 is CASSPTSGRGDEQFF. CDR3 DNA sequence: TGTGCCAGCAGTCCGACTAGCGGCCGAGGGGATGAGCAGTTCTTC. V usage is TRBV5-4 and J usage is TRBJ2-1; 9 bases agree with TRBD2. CDR3 length equals 15 residues. V lost 5 bases to trimming and J lost 8 bases; unmatched junction nucleotides: 11. In germline, CDR1 is SGHNT, CDR2 YYREEE (reference sequence).

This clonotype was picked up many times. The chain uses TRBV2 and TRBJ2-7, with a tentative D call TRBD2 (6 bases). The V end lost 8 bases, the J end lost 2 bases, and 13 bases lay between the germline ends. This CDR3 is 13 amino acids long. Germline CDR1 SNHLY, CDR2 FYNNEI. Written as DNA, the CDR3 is TGTGCCAGCGGCGGGACTTTTACCTACGAGCAGTACTTC. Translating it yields CASGGTFTYEQYF.

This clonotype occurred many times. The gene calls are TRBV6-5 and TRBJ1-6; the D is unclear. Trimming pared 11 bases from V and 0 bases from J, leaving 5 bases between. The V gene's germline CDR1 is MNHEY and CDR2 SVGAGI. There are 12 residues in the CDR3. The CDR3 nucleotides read TGTGCCGCGAGCTCCTATAATTCACCCCTCCACTTT. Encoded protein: CAASSYNSPLHF.

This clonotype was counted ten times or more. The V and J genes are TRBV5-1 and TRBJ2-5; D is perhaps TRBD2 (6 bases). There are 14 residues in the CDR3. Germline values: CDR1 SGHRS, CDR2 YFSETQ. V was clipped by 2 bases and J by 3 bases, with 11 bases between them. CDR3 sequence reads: CASSLYGGKETQYF. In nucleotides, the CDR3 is TGCGCCAGCAGCTTATACGGAGGGAAAGAGACCCAGTACTTC.

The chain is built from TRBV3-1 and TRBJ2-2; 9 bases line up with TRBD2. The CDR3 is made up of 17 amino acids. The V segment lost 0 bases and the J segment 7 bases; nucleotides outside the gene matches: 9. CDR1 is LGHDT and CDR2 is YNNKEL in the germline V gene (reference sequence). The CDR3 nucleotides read TGTGCCAGCAGCCAAGAGGGGCTAGCGGGGCGTGGCGGGGAGCTGTTTTTT. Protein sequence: CASSQEGLAGRGGELFF.

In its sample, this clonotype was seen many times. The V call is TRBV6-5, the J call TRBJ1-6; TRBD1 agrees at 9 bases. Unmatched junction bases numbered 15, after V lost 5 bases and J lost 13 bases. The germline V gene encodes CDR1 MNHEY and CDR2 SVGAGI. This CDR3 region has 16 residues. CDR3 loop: CASSPQTGGREGPLHF. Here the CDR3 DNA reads TGTGCCAGCAGTCCCCAGACAGGGGGACGGGAGGGTCCCCTCCACTTT.

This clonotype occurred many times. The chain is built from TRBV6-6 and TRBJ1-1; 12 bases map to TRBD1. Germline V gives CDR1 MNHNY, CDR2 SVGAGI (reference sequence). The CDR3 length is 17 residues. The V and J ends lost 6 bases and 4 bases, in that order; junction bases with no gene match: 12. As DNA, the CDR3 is TGTGCCAGCAGCTCCTATCCGGGACAGGGGGCCACCACTGAAGCTTTCTTT. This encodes CASSSYPGQGATTEAFF.

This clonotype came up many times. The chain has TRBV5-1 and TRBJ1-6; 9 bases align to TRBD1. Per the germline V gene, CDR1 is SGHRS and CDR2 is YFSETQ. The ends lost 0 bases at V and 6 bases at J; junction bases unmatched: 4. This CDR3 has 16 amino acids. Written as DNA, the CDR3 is TGCGCCAGCAGCTTGGAACCGGACAGGGGTAATTCACCCCTCCACTTT. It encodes CASSLEPDRGNSPLHF.

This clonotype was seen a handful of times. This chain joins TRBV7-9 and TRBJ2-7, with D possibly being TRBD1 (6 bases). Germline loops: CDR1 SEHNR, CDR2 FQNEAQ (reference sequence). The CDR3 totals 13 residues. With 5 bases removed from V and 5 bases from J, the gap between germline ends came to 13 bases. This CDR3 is CASSPRTVDEQYF. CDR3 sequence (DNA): TGTGCCAGCAGCCCACGGACAGTTGACGAGCAGTACTTC.

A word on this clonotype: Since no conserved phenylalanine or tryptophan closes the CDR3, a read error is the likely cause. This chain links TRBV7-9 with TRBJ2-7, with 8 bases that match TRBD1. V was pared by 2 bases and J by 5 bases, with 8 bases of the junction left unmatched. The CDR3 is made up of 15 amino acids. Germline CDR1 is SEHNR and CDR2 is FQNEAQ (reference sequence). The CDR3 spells CASSLLRGLDHEQYN. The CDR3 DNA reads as TGTGCCAGCAGCTTACTCAGGGGGCTTGACCACGAGCAGTACAAC.

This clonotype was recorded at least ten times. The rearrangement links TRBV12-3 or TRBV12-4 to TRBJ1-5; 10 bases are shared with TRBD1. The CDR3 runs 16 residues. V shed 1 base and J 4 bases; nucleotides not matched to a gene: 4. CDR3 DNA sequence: TGTGCCAGCAGTTTAGGGACAGGGGGGAAAAATCAGCCCCAGCATTTT. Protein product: CASSLGTGGKNQPQHF.

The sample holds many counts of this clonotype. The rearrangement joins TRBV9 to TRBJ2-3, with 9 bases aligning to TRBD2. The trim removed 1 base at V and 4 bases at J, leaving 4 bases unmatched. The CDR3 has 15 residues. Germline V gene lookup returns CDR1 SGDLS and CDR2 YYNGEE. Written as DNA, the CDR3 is TGTGCCAGCAGCGTAAGGGTAGCGGGAGCAGATACGCAGTATTTT. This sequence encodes CASSVRVAGADTQYF.

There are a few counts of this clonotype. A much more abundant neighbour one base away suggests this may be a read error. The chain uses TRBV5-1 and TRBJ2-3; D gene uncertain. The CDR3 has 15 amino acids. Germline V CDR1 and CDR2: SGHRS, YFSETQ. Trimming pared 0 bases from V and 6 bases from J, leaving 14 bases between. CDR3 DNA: TGCGCCAGCAGCTTGGTCCATTCTAAGGGCGATACGCAGTATTTT. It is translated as CASSLVHSKGDTQYF. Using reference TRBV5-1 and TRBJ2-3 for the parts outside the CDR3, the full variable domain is KAGVTQTPRYLIKTRGQQVTLSCSPISGHRSVSWYQQTPGQGLQFLFEYFSETQRNKGNFPGRFSGRQFSNSRSEMNVSTLELGDSALYLCASSLVHSKGDTQYFGPGTRLTVL.

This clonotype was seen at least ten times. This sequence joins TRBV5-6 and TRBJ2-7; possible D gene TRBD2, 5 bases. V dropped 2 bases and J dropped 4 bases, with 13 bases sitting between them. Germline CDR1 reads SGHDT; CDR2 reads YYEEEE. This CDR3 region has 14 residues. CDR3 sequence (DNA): TGTGCCAGCAGCTTCGAATATGAGGGTTACGAGCAGTACTTC. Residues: CASSFEYEGYEQYF.

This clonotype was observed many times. The CDR3 DNA follows: TGCAGTGCTTCTGGGACTAGCGGGGTGCTCGAGCAGTACTTC. Protein: CSASGTSGVLEQYF. The chain uses TRBV20-1 and TRBJ2-7; TRBD2 matches at 13 bases. Trimming at V came to 5 bases and at J to 6 bases, leaving 7 bases not matched to a gene. The CDR3 extends over 14 amino acids. The germline CDR1 and CDR2 sequences are DFQATT and SNEGSKA (reference sequence).

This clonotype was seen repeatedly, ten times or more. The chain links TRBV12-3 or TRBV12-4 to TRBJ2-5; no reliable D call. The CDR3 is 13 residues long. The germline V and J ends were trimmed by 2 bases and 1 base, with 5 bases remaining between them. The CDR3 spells CASSLRIQETQYF. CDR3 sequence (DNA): TGTGCCAGCAGTTTACGGATCCAAGAGACCCAGTACTTC.